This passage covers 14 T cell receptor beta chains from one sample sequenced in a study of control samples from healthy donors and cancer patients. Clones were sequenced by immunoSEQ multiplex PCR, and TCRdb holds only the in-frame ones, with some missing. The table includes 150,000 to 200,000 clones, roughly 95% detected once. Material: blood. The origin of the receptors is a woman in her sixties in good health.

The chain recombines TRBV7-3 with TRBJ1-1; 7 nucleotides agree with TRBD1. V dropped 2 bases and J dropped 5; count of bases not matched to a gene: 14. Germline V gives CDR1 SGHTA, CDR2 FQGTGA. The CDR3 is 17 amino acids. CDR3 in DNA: TGTGCCAGCAGCTTACTACCCCCGACAGGGCATCGAACTGAAGCTTTCTTT. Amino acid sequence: CASSLLPPTGHRTEAFF. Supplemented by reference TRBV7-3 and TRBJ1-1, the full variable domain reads GAGVSQTPSNKVTEKGKYVELRCDPISGHTALYWYRQSLGQGPEFLIYFQGTGAADDSGLPNDRFFAVRPEGSVSTLKIQRTERGDSAVYLCASSLLPPTGHRTEAFFGQGTRLTVV.

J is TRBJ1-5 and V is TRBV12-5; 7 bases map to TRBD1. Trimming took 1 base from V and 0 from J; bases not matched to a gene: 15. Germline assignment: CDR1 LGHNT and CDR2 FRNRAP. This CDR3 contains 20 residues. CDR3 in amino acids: CASGLAYDPTGPNSNQPQHF. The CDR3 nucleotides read TGTGCTAGTGGTTTGGCCTACGATCCGACAGGGCCGAATAGCAATCAGCCCCAGCATTTT.

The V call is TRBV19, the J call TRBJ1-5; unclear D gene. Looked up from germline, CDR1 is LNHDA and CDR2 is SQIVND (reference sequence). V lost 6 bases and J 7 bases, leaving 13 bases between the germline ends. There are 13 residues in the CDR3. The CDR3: CASSPVPRQPQHF. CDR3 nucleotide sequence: TGTGCCAGTAGCCCAGTTCCCAGACAGCCCCAGCATTTT. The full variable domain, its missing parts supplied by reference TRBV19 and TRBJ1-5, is DGGITQSPKYLFRKEGQNVTLSCEQNLNHDAMYWYRQDPGQGLRLIYYSQIVNDFQKGDIAEGYSVSREKKESFPLTVTSAQKNPTAFYLCASSPVPRQPQHFGDGTRLSIL.

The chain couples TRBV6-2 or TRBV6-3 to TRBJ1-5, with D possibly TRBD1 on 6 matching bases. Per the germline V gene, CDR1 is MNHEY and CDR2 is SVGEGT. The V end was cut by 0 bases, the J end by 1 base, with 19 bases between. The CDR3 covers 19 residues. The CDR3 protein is CASSYSRTTGLASNQPQHF. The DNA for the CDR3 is TGTGCCAGCAGTTACTCGAGGACAACAGGGCTGGCAAGCAATCAGCCCCAGCATTTT.

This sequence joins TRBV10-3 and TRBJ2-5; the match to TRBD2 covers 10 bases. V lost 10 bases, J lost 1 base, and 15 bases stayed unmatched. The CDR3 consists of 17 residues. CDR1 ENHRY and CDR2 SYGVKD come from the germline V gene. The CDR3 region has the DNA TGTGCCACCCTCGTTGGGCTAGCGGGGGCGACCCAAGAGACCCAGTACTTC. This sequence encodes CATLVGLAGATQETQYF.

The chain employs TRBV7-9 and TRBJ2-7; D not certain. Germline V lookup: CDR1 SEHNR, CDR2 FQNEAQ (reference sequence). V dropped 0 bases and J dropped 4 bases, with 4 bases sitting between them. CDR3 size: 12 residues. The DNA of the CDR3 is TGTGCCAGCAGCTTAGCAGAGTACGAGCAGTACTTC. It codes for CASSLAEYEQYF.

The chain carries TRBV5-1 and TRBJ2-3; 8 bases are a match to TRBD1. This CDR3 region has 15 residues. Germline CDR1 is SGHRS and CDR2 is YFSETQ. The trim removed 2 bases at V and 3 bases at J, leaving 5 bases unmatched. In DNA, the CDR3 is TGCGCCAGCAGCTTCGGGACAGGCTTAACAGATACGCAGTATTTT. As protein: CASSFGTGLTDTQYF.

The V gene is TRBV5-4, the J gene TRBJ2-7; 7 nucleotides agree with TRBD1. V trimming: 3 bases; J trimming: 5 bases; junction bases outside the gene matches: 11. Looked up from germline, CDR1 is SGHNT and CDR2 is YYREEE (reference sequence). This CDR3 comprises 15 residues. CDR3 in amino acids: CASSSLDRTQDEQYF. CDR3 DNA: TGTGCCAGCAGCTCCTTGGACAGGACCCAAGACGAGCAGTACTTC.

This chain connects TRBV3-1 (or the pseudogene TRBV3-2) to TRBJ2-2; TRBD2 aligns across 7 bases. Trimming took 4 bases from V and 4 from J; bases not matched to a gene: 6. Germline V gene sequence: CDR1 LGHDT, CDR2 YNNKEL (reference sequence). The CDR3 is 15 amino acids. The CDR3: CASSREAGLTGELFF. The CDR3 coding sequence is TGTGCCAGCAGCCGCGAAGCGGGGCTCACCGGGGAGCTGTTTTTT.

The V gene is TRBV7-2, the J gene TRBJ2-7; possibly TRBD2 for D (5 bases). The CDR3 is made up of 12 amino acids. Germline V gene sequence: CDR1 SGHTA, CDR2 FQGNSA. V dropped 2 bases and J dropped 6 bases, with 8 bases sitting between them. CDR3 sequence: CASSLIGGEQYF. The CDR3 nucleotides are TGTGCCAGCAGCTTAATTGGAGGCGAGCAGTACTTC. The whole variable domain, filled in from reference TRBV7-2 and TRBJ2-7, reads GAGVSQSPSNKVTEKGKDVELRCDPISGHTALYWYRQSLGQGLEFLIYFQGNSAPDKSGLPSDRFSAERTGGSVSTLTIQRTQQEDSAVYLCASSLIGGEQYFGPGTRLTVT.

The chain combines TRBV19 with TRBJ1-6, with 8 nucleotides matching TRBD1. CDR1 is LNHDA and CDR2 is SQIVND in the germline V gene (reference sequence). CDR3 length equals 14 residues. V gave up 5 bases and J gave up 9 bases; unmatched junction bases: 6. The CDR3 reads CASSDRGGISPLHF. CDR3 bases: TGTGCCAGTAGTGACAGGGGCGGAATTTCACCCCTCCACTTT.

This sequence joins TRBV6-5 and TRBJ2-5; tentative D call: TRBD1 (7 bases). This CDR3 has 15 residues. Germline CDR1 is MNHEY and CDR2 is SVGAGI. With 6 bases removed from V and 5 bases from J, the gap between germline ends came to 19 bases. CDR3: CASRDRQGGGETQYF. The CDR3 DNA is TGTGCCAGCAGGGACCGACAGGGTGGAGGGGAGACCCAGTACTTC.

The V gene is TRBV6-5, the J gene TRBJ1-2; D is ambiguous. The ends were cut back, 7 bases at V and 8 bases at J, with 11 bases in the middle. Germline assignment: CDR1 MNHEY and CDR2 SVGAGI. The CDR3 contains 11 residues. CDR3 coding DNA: TGTGCCAGCATCCGGAGTCAAGGCTACACCTTC. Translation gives CASIRSQGYTF.

CDR3 residues: CSVRTVNTEAFF. CDR3 coding DNA: TGCAGCGTCCGGACGGTGAACACTGAAGCTTTCTTT. The chain links TRBV29-1 to TRBJ1-1; unclear D gene. This CDR3 has 12 residues. Trimming shortened V by 6 bases and J by 0 bases, and 8 bases separated the two germline ends. Germline V gives CDR1 SQVTM, CDR2 ANQGSEA. Filled out from reference TRBV29-1 and TRBJ1-1, the complete variable domain reads SAVISQKPSRDICQRGTSLTIQCQVDSQVTMMFWYRQQPGQSLTLIATANQGSEATYESGFVIDKFPISRPNLTFSTLTVSNMSPEDSSIYLCSVRTVNTEAFFGQGTRLTVV.